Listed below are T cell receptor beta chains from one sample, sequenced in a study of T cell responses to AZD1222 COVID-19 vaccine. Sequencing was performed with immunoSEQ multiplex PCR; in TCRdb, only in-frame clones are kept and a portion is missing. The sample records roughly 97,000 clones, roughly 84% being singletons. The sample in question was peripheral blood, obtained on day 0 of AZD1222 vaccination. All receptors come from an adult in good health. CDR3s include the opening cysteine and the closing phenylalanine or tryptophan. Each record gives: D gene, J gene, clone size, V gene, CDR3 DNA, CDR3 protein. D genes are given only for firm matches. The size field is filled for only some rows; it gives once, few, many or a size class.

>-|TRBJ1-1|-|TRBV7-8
TGTGCCAGCAGACCAACTCCGGGACACCGGAACACTGAAGCTTTCTTT
CASRPTPGHRNTEAFF
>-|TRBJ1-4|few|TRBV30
TGTGCCGGACAAGGGATGACTAATGAAAAACTGTTTTTT
CAGQGMTNEKLFF
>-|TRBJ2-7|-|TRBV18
TGTGCCAGCTCACCACTTCCAGGGGTCGAGCAGTACTTC
CASSPLPGVEQYF
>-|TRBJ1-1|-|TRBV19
TGTGCCAGTAGTCGGAGGGGCCTGGACACTGAAGCTTTCTTT
CASSRRGLDTEAFF
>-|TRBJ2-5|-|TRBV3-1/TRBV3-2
TGTGCCAGCAGCCCATTACAGGGCGAGGGGAGTCGAGAGACCCAGTACTTC
CASSPLQGEGSRETQYF
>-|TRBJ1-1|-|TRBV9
TGTGCCAGCAGCCCTAGGGGCAGGGATGTCGAACCGGCTTTCTTT
CASSPRGRDVEPAFF
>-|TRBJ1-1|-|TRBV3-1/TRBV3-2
TGTGCCAGCGCGTGGAACGGGAACACTGAAGCTTTCTTT
CASAWNGNTEAFF
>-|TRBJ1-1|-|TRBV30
TGTGCCTGCCATAGGACAGTTGAAGCTTTCTTT
CACHRTVEAFF
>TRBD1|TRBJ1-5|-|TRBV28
TGTGCCAGCAGTCTGGGACAGGGCCCATATAGCAATCAGCCCCAGCATTTT
CASSLGQGPYSNQPQHF
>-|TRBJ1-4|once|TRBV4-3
TGCGCCAGCAGCCAAAGACAGTTTAATGAAAAACTGTTTTTT
CASSQRQFNEKLFF
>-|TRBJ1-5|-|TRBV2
TGTGCCAGCAGTGAGGGCCAACGCAGGGAGCCCCAGCATTTT
CASSEGQRREPQHF
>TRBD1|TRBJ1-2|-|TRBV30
TGTGCCTGGAGCAGACAGGGTACCAGGGGAGGCTACACCTTC
CAWSRQGTRGGYTF
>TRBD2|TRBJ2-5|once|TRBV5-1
TGCGCCAGCAGCACTCTAGCGGGGGAAGGAGAGACCCAGTACTTC
CASSTLAGEGETQYF
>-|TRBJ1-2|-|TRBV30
TGTGCCTGGAGCCAAGGCAGCTATGGCTACACCTTC
CAWSQGSYGYTF
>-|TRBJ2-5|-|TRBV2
TGTGCCAGCAGGGGTCTTCAAGAGACCCAGTACTTC
CASRGLQETQYF
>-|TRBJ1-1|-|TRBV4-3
TGCGCCAGCAGCCAAGGAGTAGGGCGGGTGAACACTGAAGCTTTCTTT
CASSQGVGRVNTEAFF
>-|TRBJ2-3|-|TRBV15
TGTGCCACCAGCGGGGTGGGCCGCACAGATACGCAGTATTTT
CATSGVGRTDTQYF
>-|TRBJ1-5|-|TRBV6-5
TGTGCCAGCAGTTACTCGAAACCTGCCTACTATCAGCCCCAGCATTTT
CASSYSKPAYYQPQHF
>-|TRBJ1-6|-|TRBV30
TGTGCCTGGAATAGAGAAATGAATAATTCACCCCTCCACTTT
CAWNREMNNSPLHF
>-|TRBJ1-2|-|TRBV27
TGTGCCAGCAGTTTCGGGGCGGGCTATGGCTACACCTTC
CASSFGAGYGYTF
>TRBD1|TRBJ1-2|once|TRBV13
TGTGCCAGCAGCTGGTCAGGACAGGGAGGGTTCGGCTACACCTTC
CASSWSGQGGFGYTF
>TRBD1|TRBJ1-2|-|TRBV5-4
TGTGCCAGCATCGTTCATGGACAGGGCGGCTACACCTTC
CASIVHGQGGYTF
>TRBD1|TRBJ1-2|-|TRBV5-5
TGTGCCAGCAGCTTGGGGGGACAGGGTCGTTATGGCTACACCTTC
CASSLGGQGRYGYTF
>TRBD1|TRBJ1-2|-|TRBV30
TGTGCCTGGAGTGTAAAGGGACAGGGGTCTAACTATGGCTACACCTTC
CAWSVKGQGSNYGYTF
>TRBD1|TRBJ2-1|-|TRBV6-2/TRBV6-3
TGTGCCAGCAGCGCCCCGGGACAGGGGCAAAATGAGCAGTTCTTC
CASSAPGQGQNEQFF
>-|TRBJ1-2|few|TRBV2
TGTGCCAGCATTTGGGGGGGCTTTCGCTATGGCTACACCTTC
CASIWGGFRYGYTF
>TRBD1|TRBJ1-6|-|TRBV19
TGTGCCAGTAGTATAGTAGGAGGACAGGGTTTTTCACCCCTCCACTTT
CASSIVGGQGFSPLHF
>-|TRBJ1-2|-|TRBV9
TGTGCCAGCAGCGTTGGGGTCAAGGGTGGCTACACCTTC
CASSVGVKGGYTF
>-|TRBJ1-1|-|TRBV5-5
TGTGCCAGCAGCTCGACACCTTACACTGAAGCTTTCTTT
CASSSTPYTEAFF
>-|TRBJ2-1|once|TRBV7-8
TGTGCCAGCAGCTTAGCGGGGGGGCAGGGGCAGTTCTTC
CASSLAGGQGQFF
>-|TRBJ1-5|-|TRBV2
TGTGCCAGCTCGGCAGGCGTACAGCCCCAGCATTTT
CASSAGVQPQHF
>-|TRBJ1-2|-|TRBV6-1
TGTGCCAGCAGTGAAAACCTGGGGCTTGGCTACACCTTC
CASSENLGLGYTF
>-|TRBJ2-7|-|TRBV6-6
TGTGCCAGCAGTTTCCAGTGGGAGCAGTACTTC
CASSFQWEQYF
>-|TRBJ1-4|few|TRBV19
TGTGCCAGTAGTATCGGGTGGGGCGCGGGACGAGAAAAACTGTTTTTT
CASSIGWGAGREKLFF
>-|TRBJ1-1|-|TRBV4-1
TGCGCCAGCAGCCCCCCAGGGGTGACTGAAGCTTTCTTT
CASSPPGVTEAFF